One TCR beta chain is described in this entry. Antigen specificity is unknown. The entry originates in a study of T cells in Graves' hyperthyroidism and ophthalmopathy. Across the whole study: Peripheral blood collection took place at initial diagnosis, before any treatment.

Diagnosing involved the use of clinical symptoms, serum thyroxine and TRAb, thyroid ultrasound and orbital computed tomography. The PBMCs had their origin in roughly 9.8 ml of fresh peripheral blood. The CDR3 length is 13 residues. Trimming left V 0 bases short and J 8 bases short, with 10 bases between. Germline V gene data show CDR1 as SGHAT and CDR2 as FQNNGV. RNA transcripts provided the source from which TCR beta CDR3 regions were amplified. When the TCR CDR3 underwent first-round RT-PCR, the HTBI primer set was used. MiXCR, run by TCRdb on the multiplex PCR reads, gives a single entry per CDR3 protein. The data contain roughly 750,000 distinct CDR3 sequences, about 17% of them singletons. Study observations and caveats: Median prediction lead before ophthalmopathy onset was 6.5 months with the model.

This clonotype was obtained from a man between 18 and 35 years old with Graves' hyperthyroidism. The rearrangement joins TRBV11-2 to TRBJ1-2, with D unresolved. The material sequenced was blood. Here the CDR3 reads CASSLDLRHGYTF. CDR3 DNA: TGTGCCAGCAGCTTAGATCTCCGGCACGGCTACACCTTC.